The source of this TCR beta chain is a study of early T cells in non-severe SARS-CoV-2 infection. Study-wide background: Chains stayed unpaired after sequencing of bulk RNA from unsorted whole blood. Notes on the study in general: VDJdb matching skewed toward anti-spike CD8 responses, missing private and CD4 specificities.

The TCR library protocol was used to attach unique molecular identifiers. These identifiers were attached to individual cDNA molecules. TCRdb fed the 5' RACE reads into MiXCR, producing one record per CDR3 protein. Among under 50,000 distinct CDR3 sequences listed, around 5.6% were seen once. This clonotype was recorded a few times. Its specificity is unknown. The source is an adult who was a healthcare worker with PCR-confirmed SARS-CoV-2 infection or an uninfected control (not recorded which). The sample consisted of whole blood.

CDR3 loop: CASSPQVADTQYF. In DNA, the CDR3 is TGTGCCAGCAGCCCCCAGGTTGCAGATACGCAGTATTTT. The rearrangement uses TRBV9 and TRBJ2-3; D is ambiguous. CDR3 size: 13 residues. Trimming cost V 4 bases and J 4 bases, with 10 bases left between them. CDR1 and CDR2 (germline): SGDLS, YYNGEE. The entire variable domain, with the rest obtained from reference TRBV9 and TRBJ2-3, is as follows: DSGVTQTPKHLITATGQRVTLRCSPRSGDLSVYWYQQSLDQGLQFLIQYYNGEERAKGNILERFSAQQFPDLHSELNLSSLELGDSALYFCASSPQVADTQYFGPGTRLTVL.